These 24 T cell receptor beta chains were all obtained from the same sample, sequenced in a study of cytomegalovirus exposure and HLA in healthy donors. The PCR ran on 60 Vbeta and 13 Jbeta primers. The method was immunoSEQ multiplex PCR; TCRdb's version includes in-frame clones alone and lacks a portion of them. This table holds about 54,000 clones, approximately 78% found once. The material sequenced was PBMCs. These receptors were taken from a female donor in good health and CMV-seronegative.

V is TRBV18 and J is TRBJ1-3, with D tentatively TRBD1 (6 bases). V lost 4 bases, J lost 4 bases, and 11 bases lay in between. The CDR3 loop spans 14 amino acids. The germline V gene has CDR1 KGHSH and CDR2 LQKENI. The CDR3 spells CASSLGTNGNTIYF. DNA for the CDR3: TGTGCCAGCTCACTCGGGACAAACGGAAACACCATATATTTT.

J is TRBJ2-5 and V is TRBV30; 9 nucleotides line up with TRBD1. Near its end, the DNA agrees better with TRBJ2-7, so the J call may be wrong. CDR3 length: 15 amino acids. Per germline, CDR1 GTSNPN and CDR2 SVGIG (reference sequence). The CDR3 region is CAWSVWHRGLYEQYF. In nucleotides, the CDR3 is TGTGCCTGGAGTGTATGGCACAGGGGGCTCTACGAGCAGTACTTC.

The chain is built from TRBV28 and TRBJ2-5; 7 nucleotides agree with TRBD1. The J call could be wrong; TRBJ2-7 is a better fit for the DNA end. Germline V lookup: CDR1 MDHEN, CDR2 SYDVKM. This CDR3 comprises 14 residues. CDR3 DNA sequence: TGTGCCAGCACCTCGGACAGGCGGAACTACGAGCAGTACTTC. Its protein is CASTSDRRNYEQYF.

This clone came up once. This chain joins TRBV7-9 and TRBJ1-2; 11 bases align to TRBD1. After removal of 3 bases from V and 6 bases from J, the junction contained 9 bases not matched to a gene. The CDR3 is made up of 16 amino acids. CDR1 is SEHNR, CDR2 FQNEAQ, per germline (reference sequence). The DNA for the CDR3 is TGTGCCAGCAGCTTGGTAGACGGGACAGGGGGAGATGGCTACACCTTC. Translated: CASSLVDGTGGDGYTF.

The chain links TRBV6-1 to TRBJ1-3; unclear D gene. V gave up 2 bases and J gave up 4 bases, with 15 bases separating them. Germline V gives CDR1 MNHNS, CDR2 SASEGT. This CDR3 region has 16 residues. CDR3 nucleotides: TGTGCCAGCAGTGAATATGTACAGCAAATCGGAAACACCATATATTTT. As protein: CASSEYVQQIGNTIYF.

This clone has a handful of counts. V gene TRBV29-1 combines with J gene TRBJ1-1; D might be TRBD1 (6 bases). This CDR3 spans 16 amino acids. Trimming took 0 bases from V and 1 from J, leaving 15 bases between them. CDR1 SQVTM and CDR2 ANQGSEA come from the germline V gene. This chain's CDR3 is CSVEENRASGNTEAFF. CDR3 in DNA: TGCAGCGTTGAAGAAAACAGGGCATCTGGGAACACTGAAGCTTTCTTT.

The chain employs TRBV2 and TRBJ2-7; TRBD1 agrees at 10 bases. In germline, CDR1 is SNHLY, CDR2 FYNNEI. V lost 5 bases and J lost 9; bases outside the gene matches: 13. This CDR3 region has 15 residues. The CDR3: CASSTDRTGGHGQYF. In nucleotides, the CDR3 is TGTGCCAGCAGTACCGACAGGACAGGGGGGCATGGGCAGTACTTC.

V is TRBV6-1 and J is TRBJ2-7; possible D gene TRBD1, 6 bases. CDR3 length: 12 amino acids. Germline values: CDR1 MNHNS, CDR2 SASEGT. V lost 10 bases, J lost 2 bases, and 12 bases lay in between. The DNA for the CDR3 is TGTGCCACATGGACAGTTACCTACGAGCAGTACTTC. Translation gives CATWTVTYEQYF.

This clone occurred once. J is TRBJ2-7 and V is TRBV5-4; the match to TRBD1 covers 10 bases. Germline V gene data show CDR1 as SGHNT and CDR2 as YYREEE (reference sequence). There are 14 residues in the CDR3. V was clipped by 5 bases and J by 1 base; unmatched bases: 3. The CDR3 bases are TGTGCCAGCAGAGCGGACAGGGGGTCCTACGAGCAGTACTTC. Amino acid sequence: CASRADRGSYEQYF.

The genes are TRBV18 and TRBJ2-3; the D is unclear. The length of the CDR3 is 17 residues. The V and J ends lost 3 bases and 3 bases respectively, with 19 bases between them. Germline CDR1 reads KGHSH; CDR2 reads LQKENI. The CDR3 protein is CASSPRSPLAETDTQYF. The CDR3 nucleotides are TGTGCCAGCTCACCTCGCTCACCATTGGCCGAAACAGATACGCAGTATTTT.

This clone was found a few times. This chain links TRBV5-6 with TRBJ1-2; 7 bases are shared with TRBD1. The germline gives CDR1 SGHDT, CDR2 YYEEEE. CDR3 length equals 15 residues. J gave up 8 bases and V 2 bases, and 12 bases lay outside the gene matches. The CDR3 bases are TGTGCCAGCAGCTTCCGAACCGGACAGGATCGGGGCTACACCTTC. This codes for CASSFRTGQDRGYTF.

This chain joins TRBV7-9 and TRBJ1-1, with D unresolved. The CDR3 has 14 residues. The germline V gene has CDR1 SEHNR and CDR2 FQNEAQ (reference sequence). The V and J ends lost 6 bases and 1 base respectively, with 12 bases between them. This chain's CDR3 is CASRGNAGNTEAFF. CDR3 DNA sequence: TGTGCCAGCAGGGGTAACGCAGGGAACACTGAAGCTTTCTTT. Looking up the rest from reference TRBV7-9 and TRBJ1-1 gives the full variable domain: DTGVSQNPRHKITKRGQNVTFRCDPISEHNRLYWYRQTLGQGPEFLTYFQNEAQLEKSRLLSDRFSAERPKGSFSTLEIQRTEQGDSAMYLCASRGNAGNTEAFFGQGTRLTVV.

The rearrangement links TRBV5-4 to TRBJ1-1, with D possibly TRBD1 on 6 matching bases. The germline V and J ends were trimmed by 4 bases and 5 bases, with 12 bases remaining between them. CDR1 SGHNT and CDR2 YYREEE come from the germline V gene (reference sequence). This CDR3 has 13 amino acids. This CDR3 reads CASSRGGQTEAFF. CDR3 nucleotides: TGTGCCAGCAGCCGAGGGGGTCAGACTGAAGCTTTCTTT. Combining the CDR3 with reference TRBV5-4 and TRBJ1-1 gives the whole variable domain ETGVTQSPTHLIKTRGQQVTLRCSSQSGHNTVSWYQQALGQGPQFIFQYYREEENGRGNFPPRFSGLQFPNYSSELNVNALELDDSALYLCASSRGGQTEAFFGQGTRLTVV.

The rearrangement uses TRBV30 and TRBJ2-1; no clear D. Germline lookup yields CDR1 GTSNPN and CDR2 SVGIG (reference sequence). The CDR3 consists of 13 residues. Trimming removed 0 bases from V and 5 bases from J, with 8 bases in between. The CDR3 DNA is TGTGCCTGGAGTGTACTTCGGGACAATGAGCAGTTCTTC. This encodes CAWSVLRDNEQFF.

The V and J genes are TRBV6-6 and TRBJ2-6, with a weak D call TRBD1 (5 bases). This CDR3 has 15 residues. Trimming left V 2 bases short and J 0 bases short, with 5 bases between. Germline V lookup: CDR1 MNHNY, CDR2 SVGAGI (reference sequence). Here the CDR3 DNA reads TGTGCCAGCAGTTACGACAGCTCTGGGGCCAACGTCCTGACTTTC. Translation: CASSYDSSGANVLTF.

V usage is TRBV7-2 and J usage is TRBJ1-2; maybe TRBD1 (5 bases). The CDR3 has 15 residues. With 5 bases removed from V and 5 bases from J, the gap between germline ends came to 18 bases. Per the germline V gene, CDR1 is SGHTA and CDR2 is FQGNSA. CDR3 sequence reads: CASSHRPGLSYGYTF. DNA of the CDR3: TGTGCCAGCAGCCACCGACCGGGACTCTCGTATGGCTACACCTTC.

This clone was observed a handful of times. This chain uses TRBV9 with TRBJ2-7, with D possibly matching TRBD2 (6 bases). The germline V gene encodes CDR1 SGDLS and CDR2 YYNGEE. The CDR3 extends over 14 amino acids. Trimming pared 0 bases from V and 1 base from J, leaving 8 bases between. CDR3 residues: CASSVVGSSYEQYF. Here the CDR3 DNA reads TGTGCCAGCAGCGTAGTCGGGAGTTCCTACGAGCAGTACTTC.

V gene TRBV5-1 combines with J gene TRBJ2-2; D call uncertain. This CDR3 comprises 15 residues. V lost 1 base, J lost 5 bases, and 12 bases lay in between. Germline loops: CDR1 SGHRS, CDR2 YFSETQ. The CDR3 is CASSLRQDGTGELFF. The CDR3 coding sequence is TGCGCCAGCAGCTTGCGCCAGGATGGTACCGGGGAGCTGTTTTTT. The full variable domain, its missing parts supplied by reference TRBV5-1 and TRBJ2-2, is KAGVTQTPRYLIKTRGQQVTLSCSPISGHRSVSWYQQTPGQGLQFLFEYFSETQRNKGNFPGRFSGRQFSNSRSEMNVSTLELGDSALYLCASSLRQDGTGELFFGEGSRLTVL.

V and J are TRBV7-9 and TRBJ1-3; TRBD1 matches at 7 bases. There are 14 residues in the CDR3. The V and J ends lost 5 bases and 4 bases, in that order; junction bases with no gene match: 5. The germline V gene has CDR1 SEHNR and CDR2 FQNEAQ (reference sequence). CDR3 coding DNA: TGTGCCAGCAGCCCCGACAGGGAAGGAAACACCATATATTTT. Its translation is CASSPDREGNTIYF. Supplemented by reference TRBV7-9 and TRBJ1-3, the full variable domain reads DTGVSQNPRHKITKRGQNVTFRCDPISEHNRLYWYRQTLGQGPEFLTYFQNEAQLEKSRLLSDRFSAERPKGSFSTLEIQRTEQGDSAMYLCASSPDREGNTIYFGEGSWLTVV.

The chain joins TRBV9 to TRBJ2-3; D is perhaps TRBD1 (6 bases). The CDR3 loop spans 16 amino acids. The V gene's germline CDR1 is SGDLS and CDR2 YYNGEE. V lost 0 bases and J lost 3, with 14 bases in between. The CDR3 reads CASSVVGHQGTDTQYF. DNA of the CDR3: TGTGCCAGCAGCGTAGTGGGACACCAAGGGACAGATACGCAGTATTTT. The entire variable domain, with the rest obtained from reference TRBV9 and TRBJ2-3, is as follows: DSGVTQTPKHLITATGQRVTLRCSPRSGDLSVYWYQQSLDQGLQFLIQYYNGEERAKGNILERFSAQQFPDLHSELNLSSLELGDSALYFCASSVVGHQGTDTQYFGPGTRLTVL.

The rearrangement links TRBV30 to TRBJ2-3; 7 nucleotides line up with TRBD1. Germline lookup yields CDR1 GTSNPN and CDR2 SVGIG (reference sequence). J lost 3 bases, V lost 6 bases, and 9 bases had no gene match. The CDR3 contains 14 residues. The CDR3 protein is CACHRGMGTDTQYF. CDR3 coding DNA: TGTGCCTGTCACAGGGGAATGGGGACAGATACGCAGTATTTT.

The rearrangement links TRBV6-4 to TRBJ2-3; TRBD2 matches at 10 bases. The CDR3 totals 16 residues. Germline assignment: CDR1 MRHNA and CDR2 SNTAGT. V shed 3 bases, J shed 2 bases, and the junction held 5 bases outside the gene matches. The CDR3: CASSEGSGGNTDTQYF. The CDR3 DNA sequence: TGTGCCAGCAGTGAGGGTAGCGGGGGGAACACAGATACGCAGTATTTT.

The V call is TRBV6-4, the J call TRBJ2-3; 8 nucleotides match TRBD1. J gave up 2 bases and V 5 bases, and 9 bases lay outside the gene matches. This CDR3 spans 16 amino acids. The V gene's germline CDR1 is MRHNA and CDR2 SNTAGT. CDR3 sequence reads: CASSPERQGATDTQYF. The CDR3 DNA reads as TGTGCCAGCAGTCCCGAGAGGCAGGGGGCCACAGATACGCAGTATTTT.

The V gene is TRBV6-5, the J gene TRBJ1-5; no reliable D call. Deletions cut 4 bases from V and 6 bases from J, with 19 bases between. CDR3 length: 16 amino acids. In germline, CDR1 is MNHEY, CDR2 SVGAGI. CDR3 bases: TGTGCCAGCAGTTCGAGCGCCGCACCTATGGGTCAGCCCCAGCATTTT. Translated: CASSSSAAPMGQPQHF.